Presented here are 27 T cell receptor beta chains from one specimen sequenced in a study of cytomegalovirus exposure and HLA in healthy donors. 13 Jbeta primers and 60 Vbeta primers were used for the PCR. The assay was immunoSEQ multiplex PCR, and TCRdb's table has in-frame clones only and misses some. This repertoire includes around 150,000 clones. The source material was PBMCs. The receptor set was obtained from a man in his forties in good health and CMV-seronegative.

The CDR3 reads CASTKTDFEAFF. The DNA for the CDR3 is TGTGCCAGCACCAAGACAGATTTCGAAGCTTTCTTT. This chain connects TRBV28 to TRBJ1-1; D is possibly TRBD1 (5 bases). This CDR3 spans 12 amino acids. CDR1 and CDR2 (germline): MDHEN, SYDVKM. Trimming shortened V by 7 bases and J by 8 bases, and 14 bases separated the two germline ends.

This chain uses TRBV5-4 with TRBJ2-2; D is perhaps TRBD2 (6 bases). Looked up from germline, CDR1 is SGHNT and CDR2 is YYREEE (reference sequence). V was trimmed by 4 bases and J by 5 bases, leaving 15 bases between them. This CDR3 is 15 amino acids long. CDR3 loop: CASSPQRVGTGELFF. The CDR3, as DNA: TGTGCCAGCAGCCCCCAGCGGGTAGGAACCGGGGAGCTGTTTTTT.

This chain connects TRBV5-1 to TRBJ2-1, with TRBD1 matching 7 bases. After removal of 6 bases from V and 8 bases from J, the junction contained 14 bases not matched to a gene. The CDR3 covers 15 residues. Germline V gene sequence: CDR1 SGHRS, CDR2 YFSETQ. DNA of the CDR3: TGCGCCAGCATCCCCAGGACAGGCCCGAGAGATGAGCAGTTCTTC. Translation gives CASIPRTGPRDEQFF.

The chain carries TRBV19 and TRBJ1-5, with D maybe TRBD1 (6 bases). The CDR3 runs to 13 residues. V was cut by 4 bases and J by 3 bases, with 7 bases left in between. Germline V gene lookup returns CDR1 LNHDA and CDR2 SQIVND (reference sequence). The CDR3 nucleotides are TGTGCCAGTAGTAGACAGGTCAATCAGCCCCAGCATTTT. It is translated as CASSRQVNQPQHF.

The rearrangement joins TRBV29-1 to TRBJ2-5; a weak D match, TRBD1 (6 bases). The V gene's germline CDR1 is SQVTM and CDR2 ANQGSEA. CDR3 length: 12 residues. V dropped 7 bases and J dropped 2 bases, with 11 bases sitting between them. For the CDR3, the DNA is TGCAGCGGTGTGACAGGTCAAGAGACCCAGTACTTC. Its protein product is CSGVTGQETQYF.

The chain combines TRBV7-9 with TRBJ1-6; tentative D call: TRBD1 (5 bases). Trimming took 3 bases from V and 10 from J, leaving 13 bases between them. Germline CDR1 SEHNR, CDR2 FQNEAQ (reference sequence). CDR3 length equals 14 residues. This CDR3 is CASSFSGVESPLHF. Here the CDR3 DNA reads TGTGCCAGCAGCTTCTCGGGGGTAGAATCACCCCTCCACTTT.

The chain links TRBV15 to TRBJ2-1; 11 positions agree with TRBD1. The V gene end was trimmed by 8 bases and the J gene end by 7 bases; junction bases not matched to a gene: 10. The germline gives CDR1 LNHNV, CDR2 YYDKDF (reference sequence). The CDR3 totals 15 residues. CDR3 coding DNA: TGTGCCACCGAGGGCGGGACAGGGGGATGGAATGAGCAGTTCTTC. Protein sequence: CATEGGTGGWNEQFF.

This chain connects TRBV2 to TRBJ1-2, with D possibly TRBD1 on 5 matching bases. The germline V gene encodes CDR1 SNHLY and CDR2 FYNNEI. V dropped 2 bases and J dropped 6 bases, with 10 bases sitting between them. This CDR3 spans 13 amino acids. DNA of the CDR3: TGTGCCAGCAGTGAACAGGGCTTTGATGGCTACACCTTC. It codes for CASSEQGFDGYTF.

The rearrangement links TRBV7-9 to TRBJ2-1; 11 nucleotides line up with TRBD2. The CDR3 has 14 residues. J gave up 9 bases and V 2 bases, and 3 bases lay outside the gene matches. Germline V gene lookup returns CDR1 SEHNR and CDR2 FQNEAQ (reference sequence). DNA of the CDR3: TGTGCCAGCAGCTTAACTAGCGGGGGAGGTGAGCAGTTCTTC. This gives the protein CASSLTSGGGEQFF. The variable domain in full, with the rest retrieved from reference TRBV7-9 and TRBJ2-1, is DTGVSQNPRHKITKRGQNVTFRCDPISEHNRLYWYRQTLGQGPEFLTYFQNEAQLEKSRLLSDRFSAERPKGSFSTLEIQRTEQGDSAMYLCASSLTSGGGEQFFGPGTRLTVL.

The chain couples TRBV13 to TRBJ2-5; 8 bases are shared with TRBD2. J gave up 2 bases and V 5 bases, and 4 bases lay outside the gene matches. Per the germline V gene, CDR1 is PRHDT and CDR2 is FYEKMQ (reference sequence). This CDR3 is built from 14 residues. CDR3: CASSPRGGQETQYF. CDR3 DNA sequence: TGTGCCAGCAGCCCCCGGGGGGGTCAAGAGACCCAGTACTTC.

The chain has TRBV19 and TRBJ1-6, with TRBD1 matching over 10 bases. This CDR3 is built from 17 residues. With 5 bases clipped from V and 0 bases from J, the junction kept 4 bases outside the gene matches. Germline V gene data show CDR1 as LNHDA and CDR2 as SQIVND (reference sequence). The CDR3 sequence: CASSGRTGGSYNSPLHF. The CDR3 DNA follows: TGTGCCAGTAGTGGCCGGACAGGGGGCTCCTATAATTCACCCCTCCACTTT. Supplemented by reference TRBV19 and TRBJ1-6, the full variable domain reads DGGITQSPKYLFRKEGQNVTLSCEQNLNHDAMYWYRQDPGQGLRLIYYSQIVNDFQKGDIAEGYSVSREKKESFPLTVTSAQKNPTAFYLCASSGRTGGSYNSPLHFGNGTRLTVT.

The J gene is TRBJ2-7, the V gene TRBV4-3; 7 nucleotides match TRBD1. From germline, CDR1 is LGHNA and CDR2 YSLEER. This CDR3 has 16 residues. V gave up 0 bases and J gave up 4 bases; unmatched junction bases: 9. CDR3 bases: TGCGCCAGCAGCCAAGACGGGAACAGGGGTATTTACGAGCAGTACTTC. Residues: CASSQDGNRGIYEQYF.

The chain has TRBV27 and TRBJ2-6; D unresolved. The germline CDR1 and CDR2 sequences are MNHEY and SMNVEV (reference sequence). V lost 3 bases and J 0 bases, leaving 15 bases between the germline ends. The CDR3 has 18 residues. The CDR3 DNA reads as TGTGCCAGCAGTTTGCAGACTCCCGCGGTCTCTGGGGCCAACGTCCTGACTTTC. As protein: CASSLQTPAVSGANVLTF.

The chain has TRBV7-2 and TRBJ2-7, with 10 bases identical to TRBD1. The CDR3 has 17 amino acids. With 3 bases clipped from V and 2 bases from J, the junction kept 10 bases outside the gene matches. The germline V gene encodes CDR1 SGHTA and CDR2 FQGNSA. In DNA, the CDR3 is TGTGCCAGCAGCTTCGCGTTCCGGACAGGGGGTACCTACGAGCAGTACTTC. This sequence encodes CASSFAFRTGGTYEQYF.

The genes are TRBV4-2 and TRBJ1-1, with 8 nucleotides matching TRBD1. V trimming: 3 bases; J trimming: 4 bases; junction bases outside the gene matches: 1. The CDR3 totals 13 residues. Germline CDR1 reads LGHNA; CDR2 reads YNFKEQ. The CDR3: CASSHDRGTEAFF. CDR3 coding DNA: TGTGCCAGCAGCCATGACAGGGGCACTGAAGCTTTCTTT.

The V gene is TRBV5-1, the J gene TRBJ2-5; 7 bases align to TRBD2. Germline CDR1 SGHRS, CDR2 YFSETQ. The CDR3 extends over 14 amino acids. V lost 5 bases, J lost 5 bases, and 9 bases stayed unmatched. For the CDR3, the DNA is TGCGCCAGCAGACCCACTAGCGTGCAGGAGACCCAGTACTTC. Its protein product is CASRPTSVQETQYF.

The J gene is TRBJ2-1, the V gene TRBV18; 10 bases fit TRBD1. CDR3 length: 17 amino acids. The germline gives CDR1 KGHSH, CDR2 LQKENI. V lost 3 bases, J lost 6 bases, and 11 bases stayed unmatched. The CDR3 region is CASSPTRQGASRNEQFF. CDR3 DNA sequence: TGTGCCAGCTCACCTACCCGACAGGGGGCATCGCGCAATGAGCAGTTCTTC.

This chain connects TRBV14 to TRBJ1-2; TRBD1 matches 9 bases. Germline V gene data show CDR1 as SGHDN and CDR2 as FVKESK. V gave up 4 bases and J gave up 5 bases; unmatched junction bases: 2. This CDR3 has 13 amino acids. The CDR3 region has the DNA TGTGCCAGCAGCCTGGGGACAGGGTATGGCTACACCTTC. Encoded protein: CASSLGTGYGYTF.

The chain is built from TRBV6-1 and TRBJ1-3, with no clear D. The CDR3 totals 14 residues. V gave up 0 bases and J gave up 4 bases, with 7 bases separating them. Germline assignment: CDR1 MNHNS and CDR2 SASEGT. The chain's CDR3 is CASSEAARGNTIYF. The CDR3 DNA is TGTGCCAGCAGTGAAGCAGCCAGGGGAAACACCATATATTTT.

The V gene is TRBV7-9, the J gene TRBJ1-4; D ambiguous. Per the germline V gene, CDR1 is SEHNR and CDR2 is FQNEAQ (reference sequence). The CDR3 totals 14 residues. Trimming left V 10 bases short and J 3 bases short, with 15 bases between. CDR3 residues: CATTLSSPNEKLFF. Here the CDR3 DNA reads TGTGCCACCACCTTGTCCTCCCCTAATGAAAAACTGTTTTTT.

V and J are TRBV6-4 and TRBJ2-3; 8 nucleotides agree with TRBD1. This CDR3 has 15 amino acids. Germline V gene sequence: CDR1 MRHNA, CDR2 SNTAGT. V shed 2 bases, J shed 5 bases, and the junction held 6 bases outside the gene matches. CDR3 in amino acids: CASSDGKQGGDTQYF. As DNA, the CDR3 is TGTGCCAGCAGTGACGGAAAACAGGGGGGAGATACGCAGTATTTT.

This chain joins TRBV4-2 and TRBJ1-4; D perhaps matches TRBD1 (5 bases). The CDR3 extends over 19 amino acids. V was cut by 1 base and J by 1 base, with 19 bases left in between. Germline assignment: CDR1 LGHNA and CDR2 YNFKEQ. CDR3 amino acids: CASSQVGGTGLQTNEKLFF. The CDR3 DNA is TGTGCCAGCAGCCAAGTCGGAGGGACGGGACTTCAAACTAATGAAAAACTGTTTTTT.

The chain links TRBV19 to TRBJ2-3, with TRBD2 matching over 9 bases. Germline values: CDR1 LNHDA, CDR2 SQIVND (reference sequence). The CDR3 spans 15 residues. With 8 bases clipped from V and 0 bases from J, the junction kept 6 bases outside the gene matches. The CDR3 protein is CASASGGTSTDTQYF. The DNA for the CDR3 is TGTGCCAGTGCGAGCGGGGGGACTAGCACAGATACGCAGTATTTT. Filled out from reference TRBV19 and TRBJ2-3, the complete variable domain reads DGGITQSPKYLFRKEGQNVTLSCEQNLNHDAMYWYRQDPGQGLRLIYYSQIVNDFQKGDIAEGYSVSREKKESFPLTVTSAQKNPTAFYLCASASGGTSTDTQYFGPGTRLTVL.

This rearrangement joins TRBV5-1 to TRBJ2-1, with D tentatively TRBD1 (6 bases). The V gene lost 5 bases and the J gene lost 1 base, with 25 bases spanning the gap. The CDR3 consists of 19 residues. Per germline, CDR1 SGHRS and CDR2 YFSETQ. The CDR3 DNA sequence: TGCGCCAGCAGGGTACCCCTCAGGGGCCCAGGGTCTTCCTACAATGAGCAGTTCTTC. This codes for CASRVPLRGPGSSYNEQFF.

This chain connects TRBV11-2 to TRBJ2-7; possible D gene TRBD1, 6 bases. The ends were cut back, 0 bases at V and 9 bases at J, with 12 bases in the middle. This CDR3 is 13 amino acids long. The germline CDR1 and CDR2 sequences are SGHAT and FQNNGV. The chain's CDR3 is CASSLEGGTRQYF. The CDR3 nucleotides are TGTGCCAGCAGCTTAGAAGGGGGTACGAGGCAGTACTTC.

The V and J genes are TRBV7-2 and TRBJ1-2; D might be TRBD1 (6 bases). The germline CDR1 and CDR2 sequences are SGHTA and FQGNSA. Trimming removed 5 bases from V and 3 bases from J, with 10 bases in between. The CDR3 length is 13 residues. This CDR3 is CASSSTGYYGYTF. The CDR3 bases are TGTGCCAGCAGCAGTACAGGGTACTATGGCTACACCTTC.

This CDR3 is CASSFGLAFNEQFF. Here the CDR3 DNA reads TGTGCCAGCAGCTTTGGACTAGCTTTCAATGAGCAGTTCTTC. J is TRBJ2-1 and V is TRBV6-5; TRBD2 aligns across 8 bases. Germline CDR1 is MNHEY and CDR2 is SVGAGI. The CDR3 loop spans 14 amino acids. V lost 6 bases and J lost 6; bases outside the gene matches: 7.